These T cell receptor beta chains were read from a single sample in a study of neurological immune-mediated disorders. One entry per CDR3 protein, called by TCRdb with MiXCR from the 5' RACE reads. The sample carries tens of thousands of distinct CDR3 sequences, roughly 13% recorded once. Sequenced input: CD4+ T cells from blood. The receptors here all came from a female donor with HTLV-1-associated myelopathy (HAM/TSP). Each CDR3 is given with its conserved first and last residue. The order of the fields is D gene, J gene, clone size, V gene, CDR3 DNA, CDR3 protein. D genes are given only for firm matches. Clone size is given for some rows only: seen once, a few or many times, or a class if the clone is expanded.

>TRBD1|TRBJ2-5|many|TRBV10-3
TGTGCCATCAGCGAAACAGGGGAGGAGACCCAGTACTTC
CAISETGEETQYF
>.|TRBJ1-1|many|TRBV5-1
TGCGCCAGCAGCTTGTTTTACGACCCGAACGCTGAAGCTTTCTTT
CASSLFYDPNAEAFF
>.|TRBJ1-6|medium-sized|TRBV5-1
TGCGCCAGCAGCTTGCATGGAGGGGAGGGATCACCCCTCCACTTT
CASSLHGGEGSPLHF
>.|TRBJ1-1|many|TRBV5-1
TGCGCCAGCAGCTTGGCTCAGGGACCGAACAAAGCTTTCTTT
CASSLAQGPNKAFF
>TRBD1|TRBJ2-5|many|TRBV7-2
TGTGCCAGCAGCATAACAGGGGGCCGTGAGACCCAGTACTTC
CASSITGGRETQYF
>.|TRBJ1-5|many|TRBV10-3
TGTGCCATCAGTGAGGGGGCGCGGGATCAGCCCCAGCATTTT
CAISEGARDQPQHF
>.|TRBJ2-2|many|TRBV20-1
TGCAGTGCTAGAGGCCCGCCCGGGGAGCTGTTTTTT
CSARGPPGELFF
>TRBD2|TRBJ2-7|many|TRBV20-1
TGCAGTGCTAGGCCAGCGGGAGGTACGAACGAGCAGTACTTC
CSARPAGGTNEQYF
>TRBD2|TRBJ2-7|.|TRBV20-1
TGCAGTGCTAGAGAAGCGGGAGGCCTTTCCAGCGAGCAGTACTTC
CSAREAGGLSSEQYF
>TRBD1|TRBJ1-3|.|TRBV7-8
TGTGCCAGCAGCTTAGCGGTGGACAGGGCGTCTGGAAACACCATATATTTT
CASSLAVDRASGNTIYF
>.|TRBJ1-1|medium-sized|TRBV2
TGTGCCAGCAGTGAAGGAACTGAAGCTTTCTTT
CASSEGTEAFF
>TRBD1|TRBJ2-3|.|TRBV9
TGTGCCAGCAGCGTAGTCCCAGGGGGCGGAGATACGCAGTATTTT
CASSVVPGGGDTQYF
>.|TRBJ2-7|many|TRBV12-3/TRBV12-4
TGTGCCAGCAGCCCTGGCGGGCCGGGCCAAAAAAGACTTAGCGCCTACGAGCAGTACTTC
CASSPGGPGQKRLSAYEQYF
>.|TRBJ1-2|once|TRBV18
TGTGCCAGCTCACCACTCCTTGACACCGATGGCTACACCTTC
CASSPLLDTDGYTF
>TRBD2|TRBJ2-7|many|TRBV5-1
TGCGCCAGCAGCTCCGAAAGCGGGAGGGCCTTTTCCGAGCAGTACTTC
CASSSESGRAFSEQYF
>.|TRBJ2-7|many|TRBV18
TGTGCCAGCTCACCAGGGTACGAGCAGTACTTC
CASSPGYEQYF
>.|TRBJ2-2|many|TRBV27
TGTGCCAGCAGTTTTCGGAACGGGGAGCTGTTTTTT
CASSFRNGELFF
>TRBD1|TRBJ2-3|.|TRBV15
TGTGCCACCAGACGGGACAGAGGGGCAGATACGCAGTATTTT
CATRRDRGADTQYF
>.|TRBJ2-5|many|TRBV4-1
TGCGCCAGCAGCCCCGGCCCCGTTGAGACCCAGTACTTC
CASSPGPVETQYF
>TRBD2|TRBJ2-1|many|TRBV20-1
TGCAGTGCTACAGCTAGCGGGCTATACAATGAGCAGTTCTTC
CSATASGLYNEQFF
>TRBD1|TRBJ2-7|many|TRBV5-1
TGCGCCAGCAGCCCCGACAGGGGGCTGACCTACGAGCAGTACTTC
CASSPDRGLTYEQYF
>TRBD1|TRBJ2-1|many|TRBV11-1
TGTGCCAGCAGCTCAGAAGGACAGGTCTACAATGAGCAGTTCTTC
CASSSEGQVYNEQFF
>.|TRBJ2-3|many|TRBV20-1
TGCAGTGCTTGGAGGGACACAGATACGCAGTATTTT
CSAWRDTDTQYF
>TRBD1|TRBJ1-5|.|TRBV10-3
TGTGCCATCAGTCCCACAGGGGATCAGCCCCAGCATTTT
CAISPTGDQPQHF
>TRBD1|TRBJ2-3|many|TRBV20-1
TGCAGTGCTAGAGACTCCGGGACAGGGTCTTTGGTAGATACGCAGTATTTT
CSARDSGTGSLVDTQYF
>TRBD2|TRBJ2-1|many|TRBV2
TGTGCCAGCAACCCCTTCGGCAGAACTAGCGGCCACCCATCGGTAGATGAGCAGTTCTTC
CASNPFGRTSGHPSVDEQFF
>TRBD1|TRBJ2-3|many|TRBV5-1
TGCGCCAGCAGCTTAGGGACAGACACAGATACGCAGTATTTT
CASSLGTDTDTQYF
>TRBD1|TRBJ1-6|many|TRBV28
TGTGCCAGCAGGCGACAGGGTTGGGATTCACCCCTCCACTTT
CASRRQGWDSPLHF
>.|TRBJ1-5|many|TRBV7-8
TGTGCCAGCAGCTTATCAGGGCAGGTTGGCCAGCCCCAGCATTTT
CASSLSGQVGQPQHF
>TRBD1|TRBJ1-5|many|TRBV7-4
TGTGCCAGCAACGGACAGGGGAAGGTTTGGAATCAGCCCCAGCATTTT
CASNGQGKVWNQPQHF
>.|TRBJ2-6|many|TRBV20-1
TGCAGTGCTAGAGATCGCGGGAAAACAGGGGGGGCCAACGTCCTGACTTTC
CSARDRGKTGGANVLTF
>.|TRBJ2-2|.|TRBV12-3/TRBV12-4
TGTGCCAGCAGCCAACTGGCCTCCCCCCCCTGCGGGGAGCTGTTTTTT
CASSQLASPPCGELFF
>.|TRBJ2-5|many|TRBV4-1
TGCGCCAGCAGCCAACCAATTTTACAGGGTAAAGAGACCCAGTACTTC
CASSQPILQGKETQYF
>.|TRBJ2-1|many|TRBV6-2/TRBV6-3
TGTGCCAGCAGTTACGGAGGGTTTGAGCAGTTCTTC
CASSYGGFEQFF
>.|TRBJ2-2|many|TRBV21-1
TGTGCCAGCAGCAAAGACAGGGACACCGGGGAGCTGTTTTTT
CASSKDRDTGELFF
>.|TRBJ2-7|few|TRBV13
TGTGCCATCAGCACCAGGACCGACTCCTACGAGCAGTACTTC
CAISTRTDSYEQYF
>.|TRBJ1-6|many|TRBV11-2
TGTGCCAGCAGCTTAGAGGGCAGCTATTCACCCCTCCACTTT
CASSLEGSYSPLHF
>TRBD2|TRBJ2-1|.|TRBV12-3/TRBV12-4
TGTGCCAGCAGTTCCACTAGCGGGAGCTACAATGAGCAGTTCTTC
CASSSTSGSYNEQFF
>.|TRBJ2-1|many|TRBV20-1
TGCAGTGCTACAGCCCCGGGAGCGCGTTCCTACAATGAGCAGTTCTTC
CSATAPGARSYNEQFF
>.|TRBJ1-4|many|TRBV20-1
TGCAGTGCTAGGTCTGGGGGGCTCTCGGAAAAACTGTTTTTT
CSARSGGLSEKLFF
>TRBD1|TRBJ2-5|many|TRBV7-8
TGTGCCAGCAGCAACCTGATTGGGGACAGGGTAGAGACCCAGTACTTC
CASSNLIGDRVETQYF
>TRBD1|TRBJ1-1|.|TRBV28
TGTGCCAGCAGGTGGACAGGTGGGAACACTGAAGCTTTCTTT
CASRWTGGNTEAFF
>.|TRBJ2-7|many|TRBV12-3/TRBV12-4
TGTGCCAGCAGAAGGGATAGTAACGAGCAGTACTTC
CASRRDSNEQYF
>TRBD2|TRBJ2-2|many|TRBV20-1
TGCAGTGCTAGGCGACTAGCGGGAGGGCCTGGCGGGGAGCTGTTTTTT
CSARRLAGGPGGELFF
>.|TRBJ2-5|many|TRBV5-1
TGCGCCAGCAGCCCAGACCAAGAGACCCAGTACTTC
CASSPDQETQYF
>TRBD2|TRBJ2-2|many|TRBV5-1
TGCGCCAGCAGCTTGGAAGGCAGCGGGGGGTACACCGGGGAGCTGTTTTTT
CASSLEGSGGYTGELFF
>.|TRBJ2-5|many|TRBV13
TGTGCCAGCAGCCGCCGAGCGGGTCAAGAGACCCAGTACTTC
CASSRRAGQETQYF
>.|TRBJ2-3|many|TRBV7-2
TGTGCCAGCAGCTTAGGAATAGCAGATACGCAGTATTTT
CASSLGIADTQYF
>.|TRBJ2-1|many|TRBV5-1
TGCGCCAGCAGCCCTCGTTTTGCGGAGCAGTTCTTC
CASSPRFAEQFF
>.|TRBJ2-3|medium-sized|TRBV5-1
TGCGCCAGCAGCTTGGGTTCCCCAGATACGCAGTATTTT
CASSLGSPDTQYF
>.|TRBJ2-2|many|TRBV4-3
TGCGCCAGCAGCCAAGATCTCTACGGACTCCCAGAAGGCACCGGGGAGCTGTTTTTT
CASSQDLYGLPEGTGELFF
>.|TRBJ1-5|many|TRBV28
TGTGCCAGCAGTTTTGCCGGTGGGGGTGGGCAGCCCCAGCATTTT
CASSFAGGGGQPQHF
>.|TRBJ1-5|medium-sized|TRBV4-3
TGCGCCAGCAGCCAATCAAAAGGATCGGGTCAGCCCCAGCATTTT
CASSQSKGSGQPQHF
>.|TRBJ1-4|many|TRBV7-3
TGTGCCAGCAGCGCGGCCGGGACCCCCCCCTCAACTTGTGAAAAACTGTTTTTT
CASSAAGTPPSTCEKLFF
>.|TRBJ1-3|many|TRBV12-3/TRBV12-4
TGTGCCAGCAGTTGGGGTGATGGAAACACCATATATTTT
CASSWGDGNTIYF
>.|TRBJ2-6|many|TRBV20-1
TGCAGTGCGGGACCTAGCTCTGGGGCCAACGTCCTGACTTTC
CSAGPSSGANVLTF
>.|TRBJ2-1|many|TRBV10-3
TGTGCCATCAGTGAGGGTGCCTCCTACAATGAGCAGTTCTTC
CAISEGASYNEQFF